This T cell receptor beta chain came from a study of cytomegalovirus exposure and HLA in healthy donors (dated by TCRdb to 2017 to 2019). Some background on the complete study: An earlier analysis of 587 of the donors reported roughly 300 Gb of sequence data and some 100 million unique TCR beta sequences from 190 million or so T cells. An early release that covered about 600 HLA-typed donors contained around 300 gigabases of sequencing data and tens of millions of unique TCR sequences. Donor age, sex, ethnicity and CMV serostatus were compiled alongside the repertoire data. Among roughly 400 genotyped donors of the cohort, an average of roughly 230,000 unique TCR beta nucleotide sequences was sequenced per donor, of which roughly 17% were non-productive. A later genetic analysis used genome-wide SNP genotypes for about three fifths of the 666 donors, treating that subset as a discovery cohort. In addition to the first cohort of approximately 650 subjects, a separate validation cohort of 120 different subjects was used. A later analysis re-analyzed previously published TCR beta repertoires from roughly 630 donors and added high-resolution HLA genotyping to study TCR occurrence patterns. To predict cytomegalovirus infection status, the study combined high-throughput TCR immunosequencing, statistical association of individual TCRs with disease status, and machine learning. All discovery cohort repertoires had been generated using a single sequencing platform. The genetic ancestry cluster associated with self-reported Caucasian donors included 81% of the 300 to 450 genotyped donors. The study was designed to test whether signatures of past pathogen exposure could be identified by cataloging public T cell receptors. The study profiled the T cell repertoires of around 700 subjects by immunosequencing and related them to cytomegalovirus serostatus. Four or five DR-DQ haplotypes were handled as single units for association and clustering because linkage in the cohort was strong. In the later analysis, no new phenotypic data were used to find candidate immune exposures; instead, reliance was placed on TCR beta sequences and their occurrence across donors. An earlier analysis of 500 to 650 of the donors applied high-throughput TCR beta sequencing to assess whether each TCR beta V gene segment acted as functional or pseudogenic. Both class I and class II loci were covered by HLA typing, at four-digit resolution. The number of typed donors differed by locus: about 629-630 for A, B, C, DRB1 and DQB1; approximately 540 for DQA1; some 590 for DPA1; and roughly 450 for DPB1. The study at large found these results: According to a later analysis, most CMV-associated TCR beta chains appeared to be HLA-restricted, and the HLA associations seemed to be driven largely by CMV exposure. CMV serostatus was the only immune exposure information available for the cohort. At a false discovery rate of 0.05, a later analysis linked under 20,000 TCR beta sequences to specific HLA alleles. In vitro tests confirmed that a few of the cytomegalovirus-associated TCR beta chains recognize cytomegalovirus antigens. Compared with the 666-donor mean, donors in an Asian-associated ancestry cluster had fewer N-insertions in productive TCRs, according to a later genetic analysis. In the study, some 180 TCR beta chains were listed as associated with cytomegalovirus. Assigning TCR associations to individual alleles was difficult when HLA alleles, especially DR and DQ, strongly co-occurred. In both the original and validation cohorts, the classifier was reported to diagnose cytomegalovirus status with high specificity and sensitivity. This cohort had only TCR beta chains sequenced, and the lack of alpha or paired-chain data limited which features could be detected. While some public TCRs were present in many individuals, most TCR sequences turned up only very rarely across donors. In a later genetic analysis, a missense DCLRE1C variant was associated with V-gene and J-gene trimming of TCR beta chains, and the association was replicated in an independent cohort. The 87-base-pair reads could not distinguish some IMGT-functional V segments, including TRBV6-2 and TRBV6-3, so those segments were excluded. The authors suggested that the approach could potentially be extended to other disease states and immunological phenotypes. Roughly uniform sequencing depth across donors was assumed in presence/absence analyses, although this assumption may not hold. Because HLA typing was missing for some donors at each locus, association tests included only the typed subset. Because counts were too low, roughly 18 rarely observed V segments, including chromosome 9 orphons, were left out of the earlier analysis of 587 of the donors. A later analysis reported that several top co-occurrence clusters appeared linked to parvovirus B19, influenza, CMV and Epstein-Barr virus. A group of highly shared sequence variants was considered likely to be a technical artifact of the sequencing pipeline. A further reported finding was that TCR beta sequences accurately predicted the HLA-A and HLA-B alleles for most subjects in the first cohort. According to a later analysis, TCR association rates differed among HLA loci, with DRB1 alleles showing the most associated TCRs and HLA-C alleles showing the fewest. A later analysis found that HLA-associated TCR beta chains were more clonally expanded and had lower generation probabilities than equally common non-associated chains. Linkage disequilibrium might explain the correlated functional status among segregating V segments, but an unknown experimental factor could not be ruled out. An earlier analysis of 450 to 750 of the donors showed that most TCR beta V segments appeared in productive rearrangements either about 90% or about 30% of the time, which broadly matched IMGT annotations.

Libraries were built with the immunoSEQ multiplex PCR assay. The multiplex PCR relied on a mix of 60 forward primers for TCR Vbeta segments and 13 reverse primers for TCR Jbeta segments. A multiplex PCR assay on genomic DNA amplified the CDR3 region of rearranged TCR beta genes. On the Illumina HiSeq System, the amplified TCR beta libraries were sequenced as 87-base-pair reads. In the authors' own workflow: Across the 640 or so repertoires, a later analysis counted approximately 83 million unique TCR beta chains, around 11 million of which were shared by at least two donors. Raw reads were error-corrected and collapsed into unique sequences with a nearest-neighbor algorithm that merged closely related sequences to remove PCR and sequencing errors. V, D and J gene segments were assigned by aligning CDR3 sequences to IMGT reference sequences. For a sequence to be retained, a match of at least six nucleotides to both a V gene segment and a J gene segment was required. A rearrangement counted as productive if the CDR3 had no stop codons and remained in frame with V and J, and every other rearrangement counted as non-productive. CDR3 was defined by IMGT convention, running from the second conserved V-encoded cysteine to the conserved J-encoded phenylalanine. In an earlier analysis of more than 550 of the donors, sequences lacking an unambiguous match to a single V gene segment were excluded. An earlier analysis of a few hundred of the donors called V segments functional above 56.7% productive rearrangements and segregating when the between-donor standard deviation exceeded 5%. To diagnose cytomegalovirus status from the catalog of TCR beta chain sequences, a statistical classification framework was built. In a later analysis, TCR nucleotide sequences were compared against IMGT/GENE-DB human TR gene sequences so that V and J genes could be assigned. A later analysis assigned CDR3 sequences and most-parsimonious VDJ recombination scenarios with the TCRdist pipeline. A later analysis defined each TCR beta chain by its CDR3 amino acid sequence plus V-gene family, and excluded reads lacking a unique V-gene family. In a later analysis, 450 to 600 highly shared, low-generation-probability nucleotide sequences were removed to address suspected cross-contamination and a sequencing artifact. A later analysis calculated a clonal expansion index for each public chain from normalized within-repertoire ranks of inferred template counts. A later analysis computed generation probabilities with a VDJ recombination model fitted to out-of-frame rearrangements, and checked the results against IGoR. In a later analysis, hypergeometric tests were used to score TCR-TCR, TCR-HLA and TCR-CMV co-occurrence, with a repertoire-size bias correction applied to TCR pairs. A later analysis estimated false discovery rates by permuting HLA or CMV assignments 20 times. In a later analysis, co-occurring TCRs were grouped using DBSCAN, and TCRdist sequence similarity was added for clustering within HLA-allele-positive subsets. Repertoires with fewer than 30,000 or more than 120,000 public chains were left out of co-occurrence clustering, as were five repertoires with anomalous nucleotide sharing. The table comes from immuneACCESS by way of TCRdb, which keeps in-frame sequences with V and J called. Part of the clones is missing from these tables; in studies checked, under half for an unresolved V gene and the rest for unknown reasons. For V, J and clone size, that table is used; D and trimming come from the DNA. The sample yields approximately 220,000 clones; 65% to 80% were counted once. 0.22% of the sample is in the top ten clones.

As concerns this clone: No cognate antigen has been identified for it. No clone much larger than this one lies a single base away; base qualities are absent.

The cohort was made up of 666 healthy bone marrow donors. At the time of sampling, all cohort members were nominally healthy, though unrecorded immune exposures were likely present. The donor tested CMV seronegative, placing the donor among the 350 or so seronegative members of the cohort. A peripheral blood sample was collected from each donor, and TCR beta sequencing was performed on peripheral blood mononuclear cells. The Qiagen DNeasy Blood Extraction Kit was used to extract genomic DNA from the blood cell samples. The germline V gene gives CDR1 as KGHSH and CDR2 as LQKENI. The CDR3 runs 12 amino acids, cysteine and phenylalanine included. Left in the record is the CDR3 DNA by itself, 36 bases read in frame from the first base. V and J lose 6 bases and 5 bases, and a span of 9 bases separates them.

The chain couples TRBV18 to TRBJ2-3; a weak D assignment points to TRBD2 (6 bases agree). Sequenced sample: PBMCs. The receptor's source is a girl aged 2 to 10 in good health and CMV-seronegative. In nucleotide form, the sequence is TGTGCCAGCTCCCCGCGGGGAGATACGCAGTATTTT. Its coded protein is CASSPRGDTQYF. With the portions outside the CDR3 filled from the reference TRBV18 and TRBJ2-3 genes, the complete variable region becomes NAGVMQNPRHLVRRRGQEARLRCSPMKGHSHVYWYRQLPEEGLKFMVYLQKENIIDESGMPKERFSAEFPKEGPSILRIQQVVRGDSAAYFCASSPRGDTQYFGPGTRLTVL.